This T cell receptor beta chain was identified in a study of blood T cells in healthy people across ages. Broader study findings: A roughly linear fall in TCR beta diversity per million T cells was seen with increasing age.

Of note for this clonotype: What it binds is not known.

Every donor gave approximately 10 milliliters of peripheral blood. Primed by a sample-barcoded 5' primer and a J-beta primer mix, a second PCR proceeded for roughly 7 to 11 cycles. The authors tagged each cDNA molecule using a template-switch adaptor with 12 random nucleotides. No fewer than 2.5 million CDR3-containing paired-end reads came from each sample. One entry per CDR3 protein, called by TCRdb with MiXCR from the 5' RACE reads. The top ten clones hold 50% to 65% of a sample with about 400,000 distinct CDR3 sequences, over 45% of them seen once. The CDR3 sequence is 16 residues long. V shed 0 bases, J shed 0 bases, and the junction held 7 bases outside the gene matches. CDR1 and CDR2 (germline): DFQATT, SNEGSKA (reference sequence).

This receptor was identified in a man between 60 and 75 years old in good health. Sequencing input: blood. The chain has TRBV20-1 and TRBJ2-7; TRBD2 matches at 8 bases. In DNA form, the CDR3 reads TGCAGTGCTAGAGATCAGGGAACTAGCGGCTCCTACGAGCAGTACTTC. Its translation is CSARDQGTSGSYEQYF.